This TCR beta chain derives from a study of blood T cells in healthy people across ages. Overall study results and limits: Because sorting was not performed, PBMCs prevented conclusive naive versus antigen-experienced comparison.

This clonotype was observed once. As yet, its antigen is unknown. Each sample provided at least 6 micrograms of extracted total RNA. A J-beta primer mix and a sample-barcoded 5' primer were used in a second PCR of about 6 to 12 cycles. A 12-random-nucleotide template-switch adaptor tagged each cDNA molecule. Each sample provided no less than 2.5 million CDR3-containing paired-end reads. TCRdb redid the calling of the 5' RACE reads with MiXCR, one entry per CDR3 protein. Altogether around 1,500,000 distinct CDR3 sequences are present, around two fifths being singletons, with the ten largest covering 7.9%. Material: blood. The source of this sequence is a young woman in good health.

The CDR3 coding sequence is TGTGCCAGCAGCCAATTTCAGAGAACTAATGAAAAACTGTTTTTT. It codes for CASSQFQRTNEKLFF. This chain joins TRBV3-1 and TRBJ1-4; D is uncertain. This CDR3 contains 15 residues. Trimming stripped 2 bases from V and 1 base from J, with 8 bases between. Germline assignment: CDR1 LGHDT and CDR2 YNNKEL (reference sequence).